This TCR beta chain is drawn from a study of radiotherapy plus CTLA-4 blockade in lung cancer. The overall study: In 18% of patients, objective responses were seen; roughly 30% had disease control.

Germline CDR1 is MNHNS and CDR2 is SASEGT. The CDR3 is made up of 13 amino acids. Measured with immunoSEQ multiplex PCR; TCRdb has only the in-frame clones, and not every one. Counted here are roughly 75,000 clones, around 76% occurring once; the ten biggest clones make up 22%. Study-level points and caveats: TCR clones from tumors expanded in blood after radiotherapy plus ipilimumab. Alongside interferon-beta, early blood T cell clone dynamics were reportedly the best predictor of response.

With ipilimumab providing CTLA-4 blockade, focal radiation was administered to patients who had chemo-refractory metastatic non-small-cell lung cancer. As for this clone: The antigen is not known. Other nucleotide sequences from this sample produce the same CDR3.

The sample in question was peripheral blood, obtained from a patient treated with radiotherapy plus ipilimumab. The receptor comes from a human donor with non-small cell lung cancer whose response to radiotherapy plus ipilimumab could not be evaluated. Some clones in this sample may be carry-over from other donors' samples. The V and J genes are TRBV6-1 and TRBJ1-2; 7 positions match TRBD1. The CDR3 DNA follows: TGTGTTTTGTTCGAGGGGGCGACGAGGGGCTACACCTTC. As protein: CVLFEGATRGYTF.